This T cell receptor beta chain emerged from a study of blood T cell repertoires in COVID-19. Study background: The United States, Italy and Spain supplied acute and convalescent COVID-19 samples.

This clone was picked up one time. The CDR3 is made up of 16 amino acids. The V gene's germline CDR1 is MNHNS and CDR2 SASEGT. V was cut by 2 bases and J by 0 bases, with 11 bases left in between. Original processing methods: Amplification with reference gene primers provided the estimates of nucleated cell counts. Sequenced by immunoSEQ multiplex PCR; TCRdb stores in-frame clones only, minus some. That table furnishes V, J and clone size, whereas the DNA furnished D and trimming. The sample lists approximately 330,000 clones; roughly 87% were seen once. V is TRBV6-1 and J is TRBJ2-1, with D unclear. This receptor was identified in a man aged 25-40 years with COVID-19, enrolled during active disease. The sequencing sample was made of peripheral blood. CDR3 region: CASSEYQKSSYNEQFF. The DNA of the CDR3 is TGTGCCAGCAGTGAATATCAAAAGAGCTCCTACAATGAGCAGTTCTTC.